This TCR beta chain was identified during a study of blood T cell repertoires in COVID-19. Study information: Sites in the United States, Italy and Spain provided acute and convalescent COVID-19 samples. T cells, B-cell-depleted T cells, or PBMCs provided the cDNA or gDNA that served as material.

Per the original methods: From reference gene primer amplification, estimates of nucleated cell counts were derived. Clones were sequenced by immunoSEQ multiplex PCR, and TCRdb holds only the in-frame ones, with some missing. That table furnishes V, J and clone size, whereas the DNA furnished D and trimming. The data show about half a million clones, roughly 89% seen once. V dropped 1 base and J dropped 8 bases, with 14 bases sitting between them. Germline-derived CDR1 and CDR2 are SEHNR and FQNEAQ (reference sequence). The CDR3 covers 14 residues. It was during active infection that Seattle patients were enrolled and then longitudinally followed.

The source material was peripheral blood. V is TRBV7-9 and J is TRBJ1-2; D not resolved. This TCR came from a man aged 18 to 35 with COVID-19, enrolled during active disease. The CDR3 sequence: CASSLGEGSKGYTF. The CDR3 DNA sequence: TGTGCCAGCAGCTTAGGGGAGGGAAGCAAAGGCTACACCTTC.